Below, 15 T cell receptor beta chains from the same sample are listed, as sequenced in a study of cytotoxic CD8 clonotypes in ibrutinib-treated CLL. Produced via immunoSEQ multiplex PCR; TCRdb's table is partial and in-frame only. The sample holds nearly 300,000 clones, around 77% seen once. Sequences were derived from PBMCs, sampled at disease progression, from a patient treated with ibrutinib. These receptor sequences come from a human donor with chronic lymphocytic leukemia.

The chain has TRBV19 and TRBJ2-2; possibly TRBD1 for D (6 bases). Trimming took 10 bases from V and 6 from J, leaving 12 bases between them. This CDR3 has 12 amino acids. The germline gives CDR1 LNHDA, CDR2 SQIVND (reference sequence). CDR3: CATWKGAGELFF. The CDR3 nucleotides read TGTGCCACCTGGAAGGGGGCCGGGGAGCTGTTTTTT.

J is TRBJ2-7 and V is TRBV29-1; 8 positions agree with TRBD1. The J segment lost 3 bases and the V segment lost 7 bases, leaving 8 bases of the junction unmatched. CDR3 length: 13 residues. CDR1 is SQVTM and CDR2 is ANQGSEA in the germline V gene. The CDR3 loop reads CSGARGPIYEQYF. In DNA form, the CDR3 reads TGCAGCGGGGCCAGGGGGCCCATCTACGAGCAGTACTTC.

The chain combines TRBV7-9 with TRBJ2-3; no reliable D call. The CDR3 loop spans 16 amino acids. Germline CDR1 and CDR2: SEHNR and FQNEAQ (reference sequence). V lost 5 bases and J 0 bases, leaving 15 bases between the germline ends. The CDR3 sequence: CASSPRSLLSTDTQYF. The CDR3 nucleotides read TGTGCCAGCAGCCCTCGTAGTCTCCTCAGCACAGATACGCAGTATTTT. Using reference TRBV7-9 and TRBJ2-3 for the parts outside the CDR3, the full variable domain is DTGVSQNPRHKITKRGQNVTFRCDPISEHNRLYWYRQTLGQGPEFLTYFQNEAQLEKSRLLSDRFSAERPKGSFSTLEIQRTEQGDSAMYLCASSPRSLLSTDTQYFGPGTRLTVL.

This clone was found a few times. This chain uses TRBV11-2 with TRBJ1-6; possibly TRBD1 for D (5 bases). CDR3 length equals 15 residues. CDR1 and CDR2 (germline): SGHAT, FQNNGV. V lost 5 bases and J 8 bases, leaving 16 bases between the germline ends. DNA of the CDR3: TGTGCCAGCAGCCCCCAGAGGGGTAACGATTCACCCCTCCACTTT. Amino acid sequence: CASSPQRGNDSPLHF. The full variable domain, completed using reference TRBV11-2 and TRBJ1-6, is EAGVAQSPRYKIIEKRQSVAFWCNPISGHATLYWYQQILGQGPKLLIQFQNNGVVDDSQLPKDRFSAERLKGVDSTLKIQPAKLEDSAVYLCASSPQRGNDSPLHFGNGTRLTVT.

The chain carries TRBV10-3 and TRBJ1-2; D not certain. V lost 4 bases to trimming and J lost 2 bases, with 11 bases between them. Germline values: CDR1 ENHRY, CDR2 SYGVKD. The CDR3 is 14 amino acids. The CDR3: CAISVFGSNYGYTF. For the CDR3, the DNA is TGTGCCATCAGTGTATTTGGCAGCAACTATGGCTACACCTTC.

The V and J genes are TRBV5-1 and TRBJ1-2; the D is unclear. The germline CDR1 and CDR2 sequences are SGHRS and YFSETQ. V lost 2 bases and J 2 bases, leaving 10 bases between the germline ends. The CDR3 runs 14 residues. The CDR3 reads CASSLKDGNYGYTF. CDR3 in DNA: TGCGCCAGCAGCTTAAAAGACGGAAACTATGGCTACACCTTC.

The chain has TRBV2 and TRBJ2-6; no clear D. The germline CDR1 and CDR2 sequences are SNHLY and FYNNEI. The CDR3 totals 14 residues. V shed 4 bases and J shed 6 bases, with 10 bases lying between them. DNA for the CDR3: TGTGCCAGCAGTGGCTCTCTTGAGGCCAACGTCCTGACTTTC. This translates into CASSGSLEANVLTF.

The chain combines TRBV11-2 with TRBJ2-5, with 8 bases identical to TRBD1. CDR3 length equals 15 residues. The V gene end was trimmed by 3 bases and the J gene end by 2 bases; junction bases not matched to a gene: 5. In germline, CDR1 is SGHAT, CDR2 FQNNGV. CDR3 sequence reads: CASSFDRGLQETQYF. DNA for the CDR3: TGTGCCAGCAGCTTTGACAGGGGTCTACAAGAGACCCAGTACTTC. The full variable domain, completed using reference TRBV11-2 and TRBJ2-5, is EAGVAQSPRYKIIEKRQSVAFWCNPISGHATLYWYQQILGQGPKLLIQFQNNGVVDDSQLPKDRFSAERLKGVDSTLKIQPAKLEDSAVYLCASSFDRGLQETQYFGPGTRLLVL.

V usage is TRBV12-1 and J usage is TRBJ1-1. TRBV12-1 is tagged as a pseudogene. The CDR3 runs 17 residues. Here the CDR3 reads CASRTPGGDRENTEAFF. CDR3 DNA sequence: TGTGCCAGCAGAACCCCAGGGGGGGACAGAGAGAACACTGAAGCTTTCTTT.

The J gene is TRBJ2-1, the V gene TRBV4-1; D may be TRBD1 or TRBD2 (5 bases each). The CDR3 extends over 14 amino acids. V was trimmed by 4 bases and J by 8 bases, leaving 15 bases between them. Germline CDR1 and CDR2: MGHRA and YSYEKL. The CDR3 region is CASSPVEGPDEQFF. CDR3 nucleotide sequence: TGCGCCAGCAGCCCCGTTGAGGGGCCGGATGAGCAGTTCTTC.

This rearrangement joins TRBV11-2 to TRBJ2-7; TRBD1 aligns across 8 bases. CDR3 length: 15 residues. CDR1 is SGHAT and CDR2 is FQNNGV in the germline V gene. V was clipped by 2 bases and J by 3 bases; unmatched bases: 6. CDR3 bases: TGTGCCAGCAGCTTATTTCCTGGACAGGGCTACGAGCAGTACTTC. Its translation is CASSLFPGQGYEQYF.

The rearrangement links TRBV6-6 to TRBJ1-2, with 9 bases aligning to TRBD1. Germline V lookup: CDR1 MNHNY, CDR2 SVGAGI (reference sequence). This CDR3 has 16 residues. The V gene end was trimmed by 0 bases and the J gene end by 8 bases; junction bases not matched to a gene: 10. For the CDR3, the DNA is TGTGCCAGCAGTTACTCAGTGAGGGGACAGGGAGTCGGCTACACCTTC. Translating it yields CASSYSVRGQGVGYTF.

The chain carries TRBV14 and TRBJ2-5; TRBD1 aligns across 8 bases. J was trimmed by 2 bases and V by 1 base; bases with no gene match: 6. CDR3 length: 16 amino acids. Per the germline V gene, CDR1 is SGHDN and CDR2 is FVKESK. As DNA, the CDR3 is TGTGCCAGCAGCCAAGGGACAGGGTATGTTCAAGAGACCCAGTACTTC. It is translated as CASSQGTGYVQETQYF.

This chain connects TRBV5-1 to TRBJ2-1; the D gene is possibly TRBD2 (6 bases). The germline V gene encodes CDR1 SGHRS and CDR2 YFSETQ. The V gene lost 6 bases and the J gene lost 8 bases, with 15 bases spanning the gap. The CDR3 has 13 residues. CDR3 amino acids: CASNPGTGDEQFF. The DNA of the CDR3 is TGCGCCAGCAACCCTGGAACGGGGGATGAGCAGTTCTTC.

This chain links TRBV6-5 with TRBJ1-4; D uncertain. Germline CDR1 and CDR2: MNHEY and SVGAGI. Between the trimmed V and J ends, which lost 8 bases and 8 bases, there was a span of 12 bases. The length of the CDR3 is 12 residues. The CDR3 region has the DNA TGTGCCAGCTCCTCGAGAGGGGAAAAACTGTTTTTT. Its protein is CASSSRGEKLFF.